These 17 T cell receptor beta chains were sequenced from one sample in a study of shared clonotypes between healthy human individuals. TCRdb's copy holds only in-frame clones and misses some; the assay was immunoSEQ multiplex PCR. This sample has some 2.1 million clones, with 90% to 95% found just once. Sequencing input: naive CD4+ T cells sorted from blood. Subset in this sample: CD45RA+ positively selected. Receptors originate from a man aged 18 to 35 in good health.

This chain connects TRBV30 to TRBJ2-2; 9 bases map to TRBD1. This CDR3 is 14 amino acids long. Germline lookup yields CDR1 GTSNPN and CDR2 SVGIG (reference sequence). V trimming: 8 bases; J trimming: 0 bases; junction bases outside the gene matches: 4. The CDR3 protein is CAGTGGPNTGELFF. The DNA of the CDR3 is TGTGCCGGAACAGGGGGCCCGAACACCGGGGAGCTGTTTTTT.

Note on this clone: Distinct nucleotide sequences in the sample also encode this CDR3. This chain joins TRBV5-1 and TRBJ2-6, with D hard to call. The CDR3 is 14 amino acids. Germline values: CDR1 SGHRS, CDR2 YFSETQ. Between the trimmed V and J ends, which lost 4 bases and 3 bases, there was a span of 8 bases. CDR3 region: CASSKGSGANVLTF. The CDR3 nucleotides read TGCGCCAGCAGCAAGGGCAGTGGGGCCAACGTCCTGACTTTC.

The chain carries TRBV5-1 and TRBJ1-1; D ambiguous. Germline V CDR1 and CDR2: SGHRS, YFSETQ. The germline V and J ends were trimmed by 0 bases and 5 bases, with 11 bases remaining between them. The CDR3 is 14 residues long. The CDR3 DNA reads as TGCGCCAGCAGCTTGGGTAGGGCGGGGACTGAAGCTTTCTTT. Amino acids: CASSLGRAGTEAFF.

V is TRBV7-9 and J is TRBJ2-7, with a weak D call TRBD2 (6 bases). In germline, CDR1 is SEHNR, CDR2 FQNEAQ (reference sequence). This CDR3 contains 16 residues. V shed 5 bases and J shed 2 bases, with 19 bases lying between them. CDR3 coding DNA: TGTGCCAGCAGCCCTGGGGGGTCTAGCGAGGCCTACGAGCAGTACTTC. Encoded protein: CASSPGGSSEAYEQYF.

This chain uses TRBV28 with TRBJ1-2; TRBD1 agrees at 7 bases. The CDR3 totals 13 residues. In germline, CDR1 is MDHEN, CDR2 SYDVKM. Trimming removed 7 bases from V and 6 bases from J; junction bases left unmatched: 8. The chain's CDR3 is CASNAGGSDGYTF. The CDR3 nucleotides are TGTGCCAGCAATGCAGGGGGGAGTGATGGCTACACCTTC.

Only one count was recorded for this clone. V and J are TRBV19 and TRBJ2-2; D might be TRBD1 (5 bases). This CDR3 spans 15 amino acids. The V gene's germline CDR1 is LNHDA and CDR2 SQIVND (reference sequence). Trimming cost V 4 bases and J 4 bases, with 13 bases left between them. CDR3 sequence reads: CASSNQGEVTGELFF. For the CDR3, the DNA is TGTGCCAGTAGTAACCAGGGCGAAGTCACCGGGGAGCTGTTTTTT.

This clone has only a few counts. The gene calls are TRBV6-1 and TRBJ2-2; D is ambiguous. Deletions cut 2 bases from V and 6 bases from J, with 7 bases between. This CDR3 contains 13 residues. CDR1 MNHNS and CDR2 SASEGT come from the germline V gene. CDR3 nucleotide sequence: TGTGCCAGCAGTGAAACCGTCCCCGGGGAGCTGTTTTTT. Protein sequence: CASSETVPGELFF.

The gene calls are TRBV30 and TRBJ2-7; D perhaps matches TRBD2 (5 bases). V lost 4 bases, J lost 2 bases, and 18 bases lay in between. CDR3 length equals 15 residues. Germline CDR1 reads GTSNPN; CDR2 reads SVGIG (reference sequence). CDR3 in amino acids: CAWKNRDLITYEQYF. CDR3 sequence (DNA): TGTGCCTGGAAGAACCGGGATTTAATAACCTACGAGCAGTACTTC.

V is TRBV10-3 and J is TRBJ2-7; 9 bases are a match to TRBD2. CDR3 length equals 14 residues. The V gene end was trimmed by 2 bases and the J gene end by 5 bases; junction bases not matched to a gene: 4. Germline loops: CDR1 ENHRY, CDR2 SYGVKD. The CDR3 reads CAISETSGPNEQYF. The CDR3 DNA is TGTGCCATCAGTGAGACTAGCGGGCCCAACGAGCAGTACTTC.

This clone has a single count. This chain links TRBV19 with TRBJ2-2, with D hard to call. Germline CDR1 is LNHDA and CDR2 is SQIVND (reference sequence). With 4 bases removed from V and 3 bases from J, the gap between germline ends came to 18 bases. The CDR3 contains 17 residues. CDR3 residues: CASSTVGWADYTGELFF. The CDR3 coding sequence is TGTGCCAGTAGTACTGTCGGTTGGGCGGATTACACCGGGGAGCTGTTTTTT. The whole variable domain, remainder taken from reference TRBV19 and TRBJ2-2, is DGGITQSPKYLFRKEGQNVTLSCEQNLNHDAMYWYRQDPGQGLRLIYYSQIVNDFQKGDIAEGYSVSREKKESFPLTVTSAQKNPTAFYLCASSTVGWADYTGELFFGEGSRLTVL.

The CDR3 loop reads CAIRPIITDTQYF. The CDR3 DNA reads as TGTGCCATCAGACCGATTATCACAGATACGCAGTATTTT. The rearrangement joins TRBV10-3 to TRBJ2-3; the D is unclear. CDR3 length: 13 amino acids. The V gene lost 6 bases and the J gene lost 2 bases, with 9 bases spanning the gap. CDR1 is ENHRY, CDR2 SYGVKD, per germline.

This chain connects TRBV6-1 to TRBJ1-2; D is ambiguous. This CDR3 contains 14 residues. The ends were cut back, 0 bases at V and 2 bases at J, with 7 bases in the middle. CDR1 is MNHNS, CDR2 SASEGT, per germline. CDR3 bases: TGTGCCAGCAGTGAAGCGCCGGCGAACTATGGCTACACCTTC. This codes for CASSEAPANYGYTF.

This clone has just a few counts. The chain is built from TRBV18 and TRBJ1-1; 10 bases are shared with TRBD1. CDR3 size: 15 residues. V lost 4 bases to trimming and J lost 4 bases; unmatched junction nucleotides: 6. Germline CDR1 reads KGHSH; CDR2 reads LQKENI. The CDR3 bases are TGTGCCAGCTCACAAACGGACAGGGGGTCCACTGAAGCTTTCTTT. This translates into CASSQTDRGSTEAFF.

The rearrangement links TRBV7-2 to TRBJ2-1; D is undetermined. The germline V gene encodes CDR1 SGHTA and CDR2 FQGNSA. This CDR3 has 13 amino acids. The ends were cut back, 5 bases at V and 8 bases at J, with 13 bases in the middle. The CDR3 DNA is TGTGCCAGCAGCCCTGTTGCCCTGGATGAGCAGTTCTTC. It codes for CASSPVALDEQFF.

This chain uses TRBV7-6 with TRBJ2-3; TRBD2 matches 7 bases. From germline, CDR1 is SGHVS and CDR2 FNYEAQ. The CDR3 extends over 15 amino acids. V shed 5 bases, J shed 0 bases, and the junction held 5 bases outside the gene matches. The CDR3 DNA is TGTGCCAGCAGCGCCGGGCGGGGGAGCACAGATACGCAGTATTTT. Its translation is CASSAGRGSTDTQYF. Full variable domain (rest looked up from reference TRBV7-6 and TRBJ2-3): GAGVSQSPRYKVTKRGQDVALRCDPISGHVSLYWYRQALGQGPEFLTYFNYEAQQDKSGLPNDRFSAERPEGSISTLTIQRTEQRDSAMYRCASSAGRGSTDTQYFGPGTRLTVL.

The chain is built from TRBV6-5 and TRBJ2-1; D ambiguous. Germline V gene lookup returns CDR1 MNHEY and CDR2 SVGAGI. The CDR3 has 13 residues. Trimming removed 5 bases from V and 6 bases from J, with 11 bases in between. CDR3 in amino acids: CASSPIASNEQFF. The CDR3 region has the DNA TGTGCCAGCAGTCCTATAGCTAGCAATGAGCAGTTCTTC.

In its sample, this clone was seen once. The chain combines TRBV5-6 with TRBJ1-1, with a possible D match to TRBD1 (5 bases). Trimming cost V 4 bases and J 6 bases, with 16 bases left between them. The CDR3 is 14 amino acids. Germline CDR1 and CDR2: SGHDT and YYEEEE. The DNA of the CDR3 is TGTGCCAGCAGCCTGGGACCGGGAAGGGCTGAAGCTTTCTTT. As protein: CASSLGPGRAEAFF. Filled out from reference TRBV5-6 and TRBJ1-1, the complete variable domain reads DAGVTQSPTHLIKTRGQQVTLRCSPKSGHDTVSWYQQALGQGPQFIFQYYEEEERQRGNFPDRFSGHQFPNYSSELNVNALLLGDSALYLCASSLGPGRAEAFFGQGTRLTVV.